The present entry profiles one TCR beta chain with its context. Data came from immunoSEQ multiplex PCR; TCRdb stores just in-frame clones and leaves some out. Of about 150,000 clones listed, approximately 84% are singletons. The sample originates from a study of blood T cell repertoires in COVID-19. V shed 1 base, J shed 1 base, and the junction held 3 bases outside the gene matches. The CDR3 length is 16 residues. The germline V gene encodes CDR1 KGHSH and CDR2 LQKENI. Sequenced: peripheral blood. The gene calls are TRBV18 and TRBJ2-3, with 9 bases fitting TRBD1. This receptor was obtained from a woman aged 55-69 years with COVID-19, enrolled during active disease. CDR3 sequence (DNA): TGTGCCAGCTCACCACGGGACAGGGTCGGCACAGATACGCAGTATTTT. This codes for CASSPRDRVGTDTQYF.